A selection of T cell receptor beta chains follows, all from one sample in a study of OX40 agonist ivuxolimab in advanced cancers. TCRdb's copy holds only in-frame clones and misses some; the assay was immunoSEQ multiplex PCR. The sample includes about 21,000 clones, roughly 80% seen only once; the top ten take about 15%. Sequenced here: CD4+ or CD8+ T cells sorted from blood, sampled in a trial of the OX40 agonist ivuxolimab. The receptors derive from an adult with an advanced solid tumor such as melanoma, head and neck, liver or kidney cancer. CDR3s include the opening cysteine and the closing phenylalanine or tryptophan. Each record gives: CDR3 length, V gene, D gene, J gene, clone size, CDR3 DNA, CDR3 protein. The D gene is left open where the match is weak. Clone size is given for some rows only: seen once, a few or many times, or a class if the clone is expanded.

cdr3_length: 15; v_call: TRBV6-4; d_call: TRBD2; j_call: TRBJ2-5; clone_size: .; cdr3_nt: TGTGCCAGCAGTGACTCAGCGGGGTCCCAAGAGACCCAGTACTTC; cdr3_aa: CASSDSAGSQETQYF
cdr3_length: 15; v_call: TRBV6-5; d_call: TRBD1; j_call: TRBJ1-2; clone_size: .; cdr3_nt: TGTGCCAGCAGTTATCAGGGGGGGGCCGCCGATGGCTACACCTTC; cdr3_aa: CASSYQGGAADGYTF
cdr3_length: 14; v_call: TRBV5-1; d_call: .; j_call: TRBJ1-2; clone_size: .; cdr3_nt: TGCGCCAGCAGCGTAAATCCGGTAAACTATGGCTACACCTTC; cdr3_aa: CASSVNPVNYGYTF
cdr3_length: 14; v_call: TRBV12-5; d_call: .; j_call: TRBJ2-7; clone_size: .; cdr3_nt: TGTGCTAGTGGTTTGGTACCAGAGACCTACGAGCAGTACTTC; cdr3_aa: CASGLVPETYEQYF
cdr3_length: 16; v_call: TRBV28; d_call: .; j_call: TRBJ1-4; clone_size: .; cdr3_nt: TGTGCCAGCAGCCTTAGCGGTGAAGGGGGTAATGAAAAACTGTTTTTT; cdr3_aa: CASSLSGEGGNEKLFF
cdr3_length: 15; v_call: TRBV7-9; d_call: TRBD1; j_call: TRBJ2-1; clone_size: .; cdr3_nt: TGTGCCAGCAGCTTAGCAGGGGGCGAGACCTGGGCGCAGTTCTTC; cdr3_aa: CASSLAGGETWAQFF
cdr3_length: 12; v_call: TRBV5-1; d_call: .; j_call: TRBJ2-7; clone_size: .; cdr3_nt: TGCGCCAGCAGCGGGGACACCTACGAGCAGTACTTC; cdr3_aa: CASSGDTYEQYF
cdr3_length: 14; v_call: TRBV7-6; d_call: .; j_call: TRBJ2-7; clone_size: once; cdr3_nt: TGTGCCAGCAGCTTAGGAACAGGGACCGCTCCGGGGTACTTC; cdr3_aa: CASSLGTGTAPGYF
cdr3_length: 15; v_call: TRBV27; d_call: .; j_call: TRBJ1-5; clone_size: .; cdr3_nt: TGTGCCAGCAGTCCCCCCTCAGGGAGAGGTCAGCCCCAGCATTTT; cdr3_aa: CASSPPSGRGQPQHF
cdr3_length: 13; v_call: TRBV13; d_call: .; j_call: TRBJ1-5; clone_size: .; cdr3_nt: TGTGCCAGCAGCTTAGGCCTCAGCCAGCCCCAGCATTTT; cdr3_aa: CASSLGLSQPQHF
cdr3_length: 15; v_call: TRBV7-3; d_call: TRBD1; j_call: TRBJ1-1; clone_size: .; cdr3_nt: TGTGCCAGCAGCTTAGGTCCGGACAGGGGAGTTGAAGCTTTCTTT; cdr3_aa: CASSLGPDRGVEAFF
cdr3_length: 13; v_call: TRBV6-5; d_call: .; j_call: TRBJ1-2; clone_size: once; cdr3_nt: TGTGCCAGCAGTTACGGTCGGGGGGAGGGCTACACCTTC; cdr3_aa: CASSYGRGEGYTF
cdr3_length: 15; v_call: TRBV27; d_call: .; j_call: TRBJ1-1; clone_size: .; cdr3_nt: TGTGCCAGCAGTTTGTCCCGGGGGGGGAACACTGAAGCTTTCTTT; cdr3_aa: CASSLSRGGNTEAFF
cdr3_length: 11; v_call: TRBV2; d_call: .; j_call: TRBJ1-1; clone_size: few; cdr3_nt: TGTGCCATCCAGGGTCGGACTGAAGCTTTCTTT; cdr3_aa: CAIQGRTEAFF
cdr3_length: 17; v_call: TRBV11-2; d_call: TRBD1; j_call: TRBJ2-7; clone_size: .; cdr3_nt: TGTGCCAGCAGACAACGCAGCCGGGACAGACCTTTTTACGAGCAGTACTTC; cdr3_aa: CASRQRSRDRPFYEQYF
cdr3_length: 12; v_call: TRBV11-3; d_call: .; j_call: TRBJ2-7; clone_size: .; cdr3_nt: TGTGCCAGCAGCTGCCGTCTGGGATCGAGGTACTTC; cdr3_aa: CASSCRLGSRYF
cdr3_length: 15; v_call: TRBV13; d_call: TRBD2; j_call: TRBJ2-5; clone_size: .; cdr3_nt: TGTGCCAGCAGCCTCGGGCGGGGGGGGACAGAGACCCAGTACTTC; cdr3_aa: CASSLGRGGTETQYF
cdr3_length: 13; v_call: TRBV12-5; d_call: TRBD1; j_call: TRBJ2-5; clone_size: .; cdr3_nt: TGTGCTAGTGGTTCCGGGACAGTCGAGACCCAGTACTTC; cdr3_aa: CASGSGTVETQYF
cdr3_length: 12; v_call: TRBV13; d_call: .; j_call: TRBJ2-1; clone_size: .; cdr3_nt: TGTGCCAGCAGCTTACCGGGGAATGAGCAGTTCTTC; cdr3_aa: CASSLPGNEQFF
cdr3_length: 9; v_call: TRBV5-8; d_call: .; j_call: TRBJ2-7; clone_size: .; cdr3_nt: TGTGTACAGGGCTACGAGCAGTACTTC; cdr3_aa: CVQGYEQYF
cdr3_length: 13; v_call: TRBV13; d_call: .; j_call: TRBJ1-2; clone_size: .; cdr3_nt: TGTGCCAGCAGCCGGGACTCCGGGCGTGGCTACACCTTC; cdr3_aa: CASSRDSGRGYTF
cdr3_length: 14; v_call: TRBV7-2; d_call: TRBD1; j_call: TRBJ1-2; clone_size: .; cdr3_nt: TGTGCCAGCAGCCCCACCGGGACAGACTATGGCTACACCTTC; cdr3_aa: CASSPTGTDYGYTF
cdr3_length: 15; v_call: TRBV27; d_call: .; j_call: TRBJ1-1; clone_size: .; cdr3_nt: TGTGCCAGCAGTTTATCGTTTAGACTTAACACTGAAGCTTTCTTT; cdr3_aa: CASSLSFRLNTEAFF
cdr3_length: 12; v_call: TRBV6-5; d_call: .; j_call: TRBJ2-7; clone_size: once; cdr3_nt: TGTGCCAGCAGTCAGGACGGATACGAGCAGTACTTC; cdr3_aa: CASSQDGYEQYF
cdr3_length: 13; v_call: TRBV7-9; d_call: .; j_call: TRBJ2-1; clone_size: .; cdr3_nt: TGTGCCAGCAGCTGGGGATCGGACAATGAGCAGTTCTTC; cdr3_aa: CASSWGSDNEQFF
cdr3_length: 14; v_call: TRBV9; d_call: TRBD1; j_call: TRBJ1-2; clone_size: .; cdr3_nt: TGTGCCAGCAGCGAAACAGGGGGGACGTATGGCTACACCTTC; cdr3_aa: CASSETGGTYGYTF
cdr3_length: 14; v_call: TRBV6-5; d_call: TRBD1; j_call: TRBJ2-3; clone_size: .; cdr3_nt: TGTGCCAGCAGTTACGTCAGGGGGCCAGATACGCAGTATTTT; cdr3_aa: CASSYVRGPDTQYF
cdr3_length: 11; v_call: TRBV6-5; d_call: .; j_call: TRBJ2-2; clone_size: .; cdr3_nt: TGTGCCAGCAGCTCTTTCGGGGAGCTGTTTTTT; cdr3_aa: CASSSFGELFF
cdr3_length: 12; v_call: TRBV2; d_call: .; j_call: TRBJ2-1; clone_size: .; cdr3_nt: TGTGCCACAAGGGGACGGGTGTATGAGCAGTTCTTC; cdr3_aa: CATRGRVYEQFF
cdr3_length: 11; v_call: TRBV5-4; d_call: .; j_call: TRBJ2-7; clone_size: .; cdr3_nt: TGTGCCAGCAGCTTCGGGGTAGAGCAGTACTTC; cdr3_aa: CASSFGVEQYF
cdr3_length: 15; v_call: TRBV4-3; d_call: .; j_call: TRBJ1-5; clone_size: .; cdr3_nt: TGCGCCAGCAGCCAAGATGGGGGGATCAATCAGCCCCAGCATTTT; cdr3_aa: CASSQDGGINQPQHF
cdr3_length: 14; v_call: TRBV6-5; d_call: .; j_call: TRBJ1-1; clone_size: .; cdr3_nt: TGTGCCAGCAGTTATACAGGACCGACCACTGAAGCTTTCTTT; cdr3_aa: CASSYTGPTTEAFF
cdr3_length: 14; v_call: TRBV4-1; d_call: TRBD1; j_call: TRBJ2-7; clone_size: once; cdr3_nt: TGCGCCAGCAGCTCGCGGACAGGGGAGTACGAGCAGTACTTC; cdr3_aa: CASSSRTGEYEQYF
cdr3_length: 13; v_call: TRBV5-6; d_call: .; j_call: TRBJ1-1; clone_size: .; cdr3_nt: TGTGCCAGCAGCCTTGGGGGACGTACGGAAGCTTTCTTT; cdr3_aa: CASSLGGRTEAFF
cdr3_length: 13; v_call: TRBV6-5; d_call: .; j_call: TRBJ2-5; clone_size: .; cdr3_nt: TGTGCCACCCAGGACGCTGCGTGGGAGACCCAGTACTTC; cdr3_aa: CATQDAAWETQYF
cdr3_length: 14; v_call: TRBV19; d_call: .; j_call: TRBJ1-5; clone_size: .; cdr3_nt: TGTGCCAGTAGTGCTCACAGATTTGCTCAGCCCCAGCATTTT; cdr3_aa: CASSAHRFAQPQHF
cdr3_length: 14; v_call: TRBV13; d_call: TRBD1; j_call: TRBJ2-7; clone_size: .; cdr3_nt: TGTGCCAGCAGCCTTGGACAGGGTGGGTCCGAGCAGTACTTC; cdr3_aa: CASSLGQGGSEQYF
cdr3_length: 13; v_call: TRBV7-9; d_call: .; j_call: TRBJ1-1; clone_size: .; cdr3_nt: TGTGCCAGCAGCTTAGCTCCAGGTACTGAAGCTTTCTTT; cdr3_aa: CASSLAPGTEAFF
cdr3_length: 12; v_call: TRBV27; d_call: .; j_call: TRBJ2-2; clone_size: .; cdr3_nt: TGTGCCAGCAGTCCCTTGACCGGGGAGCTGTTTTTT; cdr3_aa: CASSPLTGELFF
cdr3_length: 16; v_call: TRBV15; d_call: .; j_call: TRBJ2-7; clone_size: .; cdr3_nt: TGTGCCACCAGCAGAACCCCGGGGAGGGGGACCTACGAGCAGTACTTC; cdr3_aa: CATSRTPGRGTYEQYF
cdr3_length: 15; v_call: TRBV11-3; d_call: TRBD2; j_call: TRBJ2-7; clone_size: .; cdr3_nt: TGTGCCAGCAGCTCCAGCGGGGGCCGTCTCGACGAGCAGTACTTC; cdr3_aa: CASSSSGGRLDEQYF
cdr3_length: 16; v_call: TRBV11-2; d_call: .; j_call: TRBJ2-1; clone_size: .; cdr3_nt: TGTGCCAGCAGCCCAGCTCTTGGTAGCTCCTACAATGAGCAGTTCTTC; cdr3_aa: CASSPALGSSYNEQFF
cdr3_length: 17; v_call: TRBV19; d_call: TRBD1; j_call: TRBJ2-1; clone_size: .; cdr3_nt: TGTGCCAGTAGTATAAGGGGACAGGGGGCGAGGTTCGATGAGCAGTTCTTC; cdr3_aa: CASSIRGQGARFDEQFF
cdr3_length: 15; v_call: TRBV25-1; d_call: .; j_call: TRBJ1-3; clone_size: .; cdr3_nt: TGTGCCAGCAACATGGCAGGGCTGGCCGGAAACACCATATATTTT; cdr3_aa: CASNMAGLAGNTIYF
cdr3_length: 16; v_call: TRBV7-9; d_call: TRBD1; j_call: TRBJ2-2; clone_size: .; cdr3_nt: TGTGCCAGCAGCTTACGCGACAGGGCCGACACCGGGGAGCTGTTTTTT; cdr3_aa: CASSLRDRADTGELFF
cdr3_length: 14; v_call: TRBV5-5; d_call: TRBD1; j_call: TRBJ2-7; clone_size: .; cdr3_nt: TGTGCCAGCAGCCTGTGGGACAGGGGCTACGAGCAGTACTTC; cdr3_aa: CASSLWDRGYEQYF
cdr3_length: 12; v_call: TRBV9; d_call: .; j_call: TRBJ1-3; clone_size: .; cdr3_nt: TGTGCCAGCAGCGTAGCCGGAAACACCATATATTTT; cdr3_aa: CASSVAGNTIYF
cdr3_length: 15; v_call: TRBV9; d_call: .; j_call: TRBJ2-7; clone_size: .; cdr3_nt: TGTGCCAGCAGCCCCCGGGACGGACTCTCCTACGAGCAGTACTTC; cdr3_aa: CASSPRDGLSYEQYF